This TCR beta chain was captured by sequencing in a study of OX40 agonist ivuxolimab in advanced cancers. Study details: Two patients with cutaneous melanoma and one with hepatocellular carcinoma, three in total, showed partial responses.

The method was immunoSEQ multiplex PCR; TCRdb's version includes in-frame clones alone and lacks a portion of them. Here the sample spans about 53,000 clones, 80% to 90% being singletons. Autoimmune disease history or systemic immunosuppression excluded patients. The TCR originated in an adult with an advanced solid tumor such as melanoma, head and neck, liver or kidney cancer. This specimen was CD4+ or CD8+ T cells sorted from blood, taken in a trial of the OX40 agonist ivuxolimab.

The chain's CDR3 is CASSLRDGGRETQYF. CDR3 DNA sequence: TGTGCCAGCAGTCTCCGGGACGGGGGTAGGGAGACCCAGTACTTC. The chain recombines TRBV28 with TRBJ2-5, with a tentative D call TRBD2 (6 bases). CDR1 is MDHEN and CDR2 is SYDVKM in the germline V gene. This CDR3 has 15 amino acids. V dropped 5 bases and J dropped 5 bases, with 18 bases sitting between them.